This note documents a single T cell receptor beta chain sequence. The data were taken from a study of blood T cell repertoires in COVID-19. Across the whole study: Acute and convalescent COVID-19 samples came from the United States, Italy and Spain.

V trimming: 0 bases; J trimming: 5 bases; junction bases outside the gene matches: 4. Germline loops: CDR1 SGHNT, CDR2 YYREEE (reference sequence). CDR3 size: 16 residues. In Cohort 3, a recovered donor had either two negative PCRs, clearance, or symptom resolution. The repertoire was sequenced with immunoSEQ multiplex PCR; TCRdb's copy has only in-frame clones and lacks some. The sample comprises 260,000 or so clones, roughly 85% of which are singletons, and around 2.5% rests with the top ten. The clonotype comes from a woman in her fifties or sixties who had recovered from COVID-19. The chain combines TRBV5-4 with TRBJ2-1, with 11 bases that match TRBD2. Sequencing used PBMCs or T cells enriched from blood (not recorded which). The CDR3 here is CASSLGGLAGNNEQFF. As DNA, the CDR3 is TGTGCCAGCAGCTTGGGAGGACTAGCGGGTAACAATGAGCAGTTCTTC.